The source of this T cell receptor (beta chain) is a study of blood T cell repertoires in COVID-19. Turning to the study itself: Samples of COVID-19 (acute and convalescent) were obtained from the United States, Italy and Spain. T cells, B-cell-depleted T cells, or PBMCs supplied cDNA or gDNA.

Study processing details: Amplified reference gene primers provided the basis for estimating nucleated cell counts. Some clones are missing from TCRdb's copy, which holds only in-frame ones; the method was immunoSEQ multiplex PCR. V, J and clone size derive from that table, while D and trimming were established from the DNA sequence. Among approximately 54,000 clones listed, more than 65% were seen once. The junction had 9 bases not matched to a gene; V was cut back by 7 bases and J by 10 bases. There are 14 residues in the CDR3. CDR1 and CDR2 from the germline V gene are LNHDA and SQIVND (reference sequence).

The rearrangement joins TRBV19 to TRBJ1-6, with TRBD1 identical over 8 bases. This TCR derives from a human donor in a cohort sampled during active COVID-19. Sequencing was performed on peripheral blood. CDR3 in DNA: TGTGCCAGTACTCCAGGACAGGGCCGATCACCCCTCCACTTT. It yields the protein CASTPGQGRSPLHF.